This T cell receptor (beta chain) was retrieved from a study of T cell responses to AZD1222 COVID-19 vaccine (TCRdb year 2021). Regarding the research as a whole: TCR sequencing was performed for fewer than 250 trial participants, of whom 207 were given two doses of AZD1222 and approximately 25 were given two doses of MenACWY control vaccine. Trial participants were enrolled by age into 18-55, 56-69 and 70-plus year subgroups, with about 150, 28 and 57 TCR-sequenced participants respectively. Overall results and qualifications from the work: Vaccine-associated CD4 TCRs spanned the whole spike protein, with dominant responses in regions 160-218 and 743-854. In the small 56-69-year group, the increase in depth fell short of significance, most likely because of low power. Participants were mostly white British, with more females than males. The authors suggested clonal diversity may have been underestimated. Reportedly, close to half of the unique spike-specific TCRs recognized epitopes lying outside the regions that are mutated in the B.1.351 and B.1.1.7 variants. Spike-specific TCR breadth and depth rose significantly after two AZD1222 doses compared with day 0 and with MenACWY recipients. Conclusions about previously exposed vaccinees are limited, since just five or six AZD1222 recipients were seropositive for SARS-CoV-2 at baseline. Because no day 14 peak-response samples were available, repertoires were characterized only after the peak T cell response.

The CDR3 regions of human TCRbeta chains were subjected to immunosequencing. In the original analysis: Repertoire TCRs were checked for matches against a reference library of SARS-CoV-2-specific TCRs that had been generated using the MIRA antigen-specificity platform. Breadth meant the fraction of unique TCRs that were SARS-CoV-2-associated, whereas depth meant the fraction of total T cells that were SARS-CoV-2-associated. Using the MIRA data, each spike-specific TCR was mapped to the spike region that the TCR reacts to and placed in a CD4 or CD8 class. Log10-transformed breadth and depth values were compared by one-way ANOVA with Sidak's multiple comparisons tests. In its TCRdb copy, this immuneACCESS table keeps in-frame sequences only and misses some clones. Where compared with another copy, unresolved V genes explain less than half of these, and the others have no known cause. That table is the source of V, J and clone size, and D and trimming were worked out from the DNA. The sample profile shows 130,000 to 150,000 clones; 86% of them were found once. Approximately 5.4% of the sample belongs to the ten largest clones.

According to the study, the label for this sample's time point signals: about 28 days (+/-7) after the second vaccine dose. AZD1222 recipients whose second dose came at about 4 weeks and those whose second dose came at about 12 weeks were combined into one group, since spike-specific TCR depth and breadth did not differ between the two schedules. Samples from vaccinated people were obtained from the UK trials COV001 and COV002, which included a single-blind randomized controlled phase 2/3 trial of AZD1222 (ChAdOx1 nCoV-19) in healthy adults. For TCRbeta chain sequencing, PBMC samples were collected from trial participants at day 0 and at day 28 after the second dose. About this clone: What antigen it recognizes has not been identified. Qualities for individual bases were not recorded, and no much larger clone is one base off.

From the germline V gene, CDR1 is MGHRA and CDR2 is YSYEKL. V has 4 bases trimmed and J has 2 bases trimmed; junction bases matching no gene number 3. The CDR3 numbers 14 residues from cysteine through phenylalanine. Only the CDR3 part of the read is kept: 42 bases, read in frame from the first base. The clonotype comes from an adult who received the AZD1222 COVID-19 vaccine. This sequence uses TRBV4-1 and TRBJ1-1; TRBD1 fits 8 bases in the junction. The sequencing here drew on peripheral blood, taken 28 days after the second AZD1222 dose. This receptor carries the CDR3 CASSLRGLNTEAFF. The nucleotide sequence reads as follows: TGCGCCAGCAGCCTCAGGGGGCTTAACACTGAAGCTTTCTTT.